These T cell receptor beta chains were read from a single sample in a study of identical twins. From the 5' RACE reads, TCRdb called clonotypes with MiXCR, one entry per CDR3 protein. This sample has some 250,000 distinct CDR3 sequences, with around 6.5% found just once. These data were also reused for a study on T cells expressing NK-cell markers.

Sequenced sample: CD8+ T cells sorted from blood. Every receptor here comes from a woman between 18 and 30 years old in good health. Each CDR3 is given with its conserved first and last residue. D genes are given only for firm matches. Clone size appears in some rows only: once, few, many, or a class for an expanded clone.

J: TRBJ2-1
size: few
length: 18
D: TRBD2
V: TRBV12-3/TRBV12-4
CDR3: CASSLGLAGGLRNNEQFF
DNA: TGTGCCAGCAGTTTGGGGCTAGCGGGGGGTCTCCGTAACAATGAGCAGTTCTTC

J: TRBJ2-2
size: NA
length: 16
D: TRBD2
V: TRBV6-5
CDR3: CASSYSRAGVTGELFF
DNA: TGTGCCAGCAGTTACTCGAGAGCGGGAGTAACCGGGGAGCTGTTTTTT

J: TRBJ2-7
size: NA
length: 12
D: NA
V: TRBV30
CDR3: CAWTDKSYEQYF
DNA: TGTGCCTGGACGGACAAGAGCTACGAGCAGTACTTC

J: TRBJ1-1
size: NA
length: 12
D: NA
V: TRBV7-9
CDR3: CASSFGTTEAFF
DNA: TGTGCCAGCAGCTTTGGTACCACTGAAGCTTTCTTT

J: TRBJ2-2
size: many
length: 12
D: NA
V: TRBV12-3/TRBV12-4
CDR3: CASSLNYGELFF
DNA: TGTGCCAGCAGTTTAAATTACGGGGAGCTGTTTTTT

J: TRBJ2-1
size: few
length: 14
D: TRBD2
V: TRBV7-9
CDR3: CASSRGERLNEQFF
DNA: TGTGCCAGCAGCCGGGGGGAGAGGCTTAATGAGCAGTTCTTC

J: TRBJ2-2
size: few
length: 16
D: TRBD1
V: TRBV4-3
CDR3: CASSQETGVNTGELFF
DNA: TGCGCCAGCAGCCAAGAAACAGGGGTGAACACCGGGGAGCTGTTTTTT

J: TRBJ1-1
size: few
length: 13
D: NA
V: TRBV29-1
CDR3: CSATGGANTEAFF
DNA: TGCAGCGCGACCGGGGGAGCGAACACTGAAGCTTTCTTT

J: TRBJ2-1
size: many
length: 13
D: NA
V: TRBV20-1
CDR3: CSASSITANEQFF
DNA: TGCAGTGCTAGTTCCATCACGGCCAATGAGCAGTTCTTC

J: TRBJ2-7
size: NA
length: 16
D: TRBD1
V: TRBV7-9
CDR3: CASSPLPGQGAIEQYF
DNA: TGTGCCAGCAGCCCCCTCCCGGGACAGGGAGCGATCGAGCAGTACTTC

J: TRBJ2-5
size: NA
length: 15
D: NA
V: TRBV6-2/TRBV6-3
CDR3: CASSRPAGFFETQYF
DNA: TGTGCCAGCAGCCGGCCTGCAGGGTTCTTCGAGACCCAGTACTTC

J: TRBJ2-7
size: NA
length: 14
D: TRBD1
V: TRBV12-5
CDR3: CASVLGTGGHEQYF
DNA: TGTGCTAGTGTCCTAGGGACAGGGGGGCACGAGCAGTACTTC

J: TRBJ1-2
size: few
length: 16
D: TRBD1
V: TRBV6-1
CDR3: CASILRITGTGYGYTF
DNA: TGTGCCAGCATCCTACGAATCACCGGGACAGGCTATGGCTACACCTTC

J: TRBJ1-5
size: few
length: 14
D: NA
V: TRBV7-6
CDR3: CASSPGQLTGPQHF
DNA: TGTGCCAGCAGCCCCGGACAGCTCACGGGGCCCCAGCATTTT

J: TRBJ1-5
size: few
length: 13
D: NA
V: TRBV7-8
CDR3: CASSAKGNQPQHF
DNA: TGTGCCAGCAGCGCCAAGGGTAATCAGCCCCAGCATTTT

J: TRBJ2-1
size: NA
length: 14
D: NA
V: TRBV5-1
CDR3: CASSPRVRRLLQFF
DNA: TGCGCCAGCAGCCCAAGGGTCAGACGCCTCTTACAGTTCTTC

J: TRBJ2-3
size: NA
length: 14
D: NA
V: TRBV10-1
CDR3: CASSDTPGQDTQYF
DNA: TGCGCCAGCAGTGATACGCCAGGACAAGATACGCAGTATTTT

J: TRBJ2-2
size: many
length: 16
D: TRBD1
V: TRBV7-6
CDR3: CASRPLLTGDTGELFF
DNA: TGTGCCAGCAGGCCTCTATTGACAGGGGACACCGGGGAGCTGTTTTTT

J: TRBJ2-7
size: few
length: 11
D: NA
V: TRBV28
CDR3: CASSLGSLQYF
DNA: TGTGCCAGCAGTTTAGGCAGCTTGCAGTACTTC

J: TRBJ1-4
size: many
length: 14
D: NA
V: TRBV5-1
CDR3: CASSLDPSNEKLFF
DNA: TGCGCCAGCAGTTTGGACCCTTCTAATGAAAAACTGTTTTTT

J: TRBJ2-2
size: few
length: 13
D: NA
V: TRBV29-1
CDR3: CSVPAIGAGELFF
DNA: TGCAGCGTCCCGGCAATTGGGGCCGGGGAGCTGTTTTTT

J: TRBJ2-7
size: many
length: 15
D: NA
V: TRBV5-1
CDR3: CASSRQGEVDYEQYF
DNA: TGCGCCAGCAGCCGCCAGGGTGAGGTTGACTACGAGCAGTACTTC

J: TRBJ2-2
size: many
length: 17
D: TRBD2
V: TRBV7-9
CDR3: CASSLPLRGRFTGELFF
DNA: TGTGCCAGCAGCTTGCCCTTGCGGGGGAGATTCACCGGGGAGCTGTTTTTT

J: TRBJ1-2
size: NA
length: 14
D: NA
V: TRBV6-5
CDR3: CASSYFPGVGGYTF
DNA: TGTGCCAGCAGTTACTTTCCCGGGGTTGGTGGCTACACCTTC

J: TRBJ2-7
size: many
length: 13
D: NA
V: TRBV12-3/TRBV12-4
CDR3: CASSPDRTYEQYF
DNA: TGTGCCAGCAGTCCGGACAGAACCTACGAGCAGTACTTC

J: TRBJ2-5
size: many
length: 14
D: TRBD1
V: TRBV27
CDR3: CASSLIGTGETQYF
DNA: TGTGCCAGCAGTTTAATCGGGACAGGAGAGACCCAGTACTTC

J: TRBJ1-5
size: many
length: 15
D: TRBD1
V: TRBV10-2
CDR3: CASSVEDRPYQPQHF
DNA: TGCGCCAGCAGTGTGGAGGACAGGCCCTATCAGCCCCAGCATTTT

J: TRBJ1-1
size: NA
length: 13
D: NA
V: TRBV9
CDR3: CASSVEGVTEAFF
DNA: TGTGCCAGCAGCGTGGAGGGTGTCACTGAAGCTTTCTTT

J: TRBJ2-2
size: many
length: 17
D: NA
V: TRBV5-1
CDR3: CASIQDPISLRSGELFF
DNA: TGCGCCAGCATCCAGGACCCCATTTCCCTTCGATCCGGGGAGCTGTTTTTT

J: TRBJ2-3
size: NA
length: 17
D: TRBD2
V: TRBV4-1
CDR3: CASSRTIAGKATDTQYF
DNA: TGCGCCAGCAGCCGAACTATAGCGGGGAAAGCAACAGATACGCAGTATTTT

J: TRBJ1-5
size: many
length: 18
D: TRBD1
V: TRBV2
CDR3: CASSRAQGVLVRNQPQHF
DNA: TGTGCCAGCAGTAGGGCACAGGGGGTCCTTGTTCGCAATCAGCCCCAGCATTTT

J: TRBJ2-4
size: NA
length: 16
D: NA
V: TRBV6-1
CDR3: CASSEEGVGGQNIQYF
DNA: TGTGCCAGCAGTGAAGAGGGGGTCGGGGGACAGAACATTCAGTACTTC

J: TRBJ2-1
size: NA
length: 19
D: TRBD2
V: TRBV27
CDR3: CASSLFSQGSGKISNEQFF
DNA: TGTGCCAGCAGTTTATTTAGCCAGGGAAGCGGGAAAATCTCCAATGAGCAGTTCTTC

J: TRBJ2-1
size: many
length: 15
D: NA
V: TRBV7-9
CDR3: CASIPGGGPRNEQFF
DNA: TGTGCCAGCATCCCCGGTGGGGGGCCGAGGAATGAGCAGTTCTTC

J: TRBJ2-5
size: few
length: 15
D: TRBD1
V: TRBV20-1
CDR3: CSARDPGQPQETQYF
DNA: TGCAGTGCTAGAGACCCGGGACAGCCTCAAGAGACCCAGTACTTC

J: TRBJ1-1
size: few
length: 16
D: TRBD1
V: TRBV7-6
CDR3: CASSFWTGKVDTEAFF
DNA: TGTGCCAGCAGCTTCTGGACAGGGAAGGTAGACACTGAAGCTTTCTTT